The 13 T cell receptor beta chains below were found in one sample sequenced in a study of shared clonotypes between healthy human individuals. Profiled with immunoSEQ multiplex PCR; TCRdb holds only in-frame clones, not every one. The sample includes some 2,000,000 clones, almost 96% of them seen just once. The sequenced material came from naive CD4+ T cells sorted from blood. Stated subset: CD45RA+ positively selected. These receptors all stem from a man aged 18 to 29 in good health.

This clone was seen only once. The chain uses TRBV6-6 and TRBJ2-7; 8 bases match TRBD2. The germline V gene encodes CDR1 MNHNY and CDR2 SVGAGI (reference sequence). V shed 0 bases and J 2 bases; nucleotides not matched to a gene: 3. The CDR3 consists of 15 residues. The CDR3 region has the DNA TGTGCCAGCAGTTACTCTCCGGGGGGGGCCTACGAGCAGTACTTC. Translated, it gives CASSYSPGGAYEQYF.

The chain combines TRBV18 with TRBJ1-5; TRBD1 aligns across 7 bases. The germline CDR1 and CDR2 sequences are KGHSH and LQKENI. The J segment lost 7 bases and the V segment lost 2 bases, leaving 8 bases of the junction unmatched. The CDR3 length is 15 residues. CDR3 region: CASSPVGQVLQPQHF. CDR3 in DNA: TGTGCCAGCTCACCAGTAGGACAGGTCTTACAGCCCCAGCATTTT.

The chain has TRBV5-1 and TRBJ1-3; the D is unclear. V lost 4 bases and J 8 bases, leaving 16 bases between the germline ends. Germline CDR1 and CDR2: SGHRS and YFSETQ. The CDR3 spans 14 residues. As DNA, the CDR3 is TGCGCCAGCAGCCTCTCCGGATTGGGAGACACCATATATTTT. It encodes CASSLSGLGDTIYF.

The chain uses TRBV28 and TRBJ2-4; D perhaps matches TRBD1 (5 bases). Germline assignment: CDR1 MDHEN and CDR2 SYDVKM. Trimming stripped 7 bases from V and 6 bases from J, with 25 bases between. The CDR3 is made up of 17 amino acids. CDR3 in amino acids: CASTSLGPTWGLNIQYF. The CDR3 nucleotides read TGTGCCAGCACCAGTCTCGGACCGACTTGGGGCTTAAACATTCAGTACTTC.

This chain connects TRBV30 to TRBJ2-1; 9 bases fit TRBD1. Germline loops: CDR1 GTSNPN, CDR2 SVGIG (reference sequence). Trimming cost V 3 bases and J 10 bases; bases outside gene matches: 7. This CDR3 contains 13 residues. The chain's CDR3 is CAWSPNRGREQFF. DNA of the CDR3: TGTGCCTGGAGCCCAAACAGGGGGCGAGAGCAGTTCTTC.

The V call is TRBV30, the J call TRBJ1-3, with unresolved D. Trimming removed 4 bases from V and 8 bases from J, with 12 bases in between. The CDR3 runs 12 residues. In germline, CDR1 is GTSNPN, CDR2 SVGIG (reference sequence). Here the CDR3 reads CAWTQIGDTIYF. Written as DNA, the CDR3 is TGTGCCTGGACCCAAATAGGCGACACCATATATTTT.

For this clone: Different DNA sequences within this sample yield the same CDR3. V usage is TRBV6-6 and J usage is TRBJ2-3; tentatively, D is TRBD2 (6 bases). CDR3 length: 15 residues. With 2 bases removed from V and 3 bases from J, the gap between germline ends came to 12 bases. Per germline, CDR1 MNHNY and CDR2 SVGAGI (reference sequence). DNA for the CDR3: TGTGCCAGCAGTTACGTAGGTGGGGGGACAGATACGCAGTATTTT. It yields the protein CASSYVGGGTDTQYF.

The rearrangement links TRBV18 to TRBJ2-3; perhaps TRBD1 as D (5 bases). Germline V gene sequence: CDR1 KGHSH, CDR2 LQKENI. Trimming shortened V by 0 bases and J by 3 bases, and 10 bases separated the two germline ends. The CDR3 is 15 amino acids. This chain's CDR3 is CASSPPKGWTDTQYF. The CDR3 DNA reads as TGTGCCAGCTCACCACCGAAGGGGTGGACAGATACGCAGTATTTT.

This chain links TRBV5-1 with TRBJ2-1, with 10 positions matching TRBD2. This CDR3 has 16 residues. Germline trimming cut 4 bases from V and 3 bases from J; bases unmatched to any gene: 7. Germline V gene lookup returns CDR1 SGHRS and CDR2 YFSETQ. CDR3 region: CASSKGLADIYNEQFF. CDR3 coding DNA: TGCGCCAGCAGCAAAGGACTAGCGGATATCTACAATGAGCAGTTCTTC.

This chain connects TRBV5-1 to TRBJ2-3; 7 nucleotides match TRBD1. The J segment lost 3 bases and the V segment lost 2 bases, leaving 9 bases of the junction unmatched. Germline V gives CDR1 SGHRS, CDR2 YFSETQ. The CDR3 runs to 16 residues. The CDR3 is CASSLSRDRLTDTQYF. The CDR3 DNA is TGCGCCAGCAGCTTAAGCCGGGACAGACTAACAGATACGCAGTATTTT.

The chain links TRBV6-6 to TRBJ2-7; 12 nucleotides match TRBD1. With V trimmed by 4 bases and J by 6 bases, 4 bases remained unmatched. Germline assignment: CDR1 MNHNY and CDR2 SVGAGI (reference sequence). CDR3 length equals 14 residues. CDR3 coding DNA: TGTGCCAGCAGTTCCGGGACAGGGGGCATCGAGCAGTACTTC. Its protein product is CASSSGTGGIEQYF.

CDR3 loop: CAWTWGGKKLFF. CDR3 in DNA: TGTGCCTGGACCTGGGGCGGGAAAAAACTGTTTTTT. This chain links TRBV30 with TRBJ1-4, with a possible D match to TRBD1 (5 bases). CDR3 length: 12 amino acids. The V gene lost 4 bases and the J gene lost 9 bases, with 12 bases spanning the gap. Per germline, CDR1 GTSNPN and CDR2 SVGIG (reference sequence).

The chain couples TRBV5-1 to TRBJ2-1; D unclear. The CDR3 consists of 14 residues. The germline gives CDR1 SGHRS, CDR2 YFSETQ. Trimming took 3 bases from V and 4 from J, leaving 11 bases between them. CDR3 nucleotides: TGCGCCAGCAGCTCTGGATTTAGATACAATGAGCAGTTCTTC. Its protein product is CASSSGFRYNEQFF.